A selection of T cell receptor beta chains follows, all from one sample in a study of regulatory T cells in long-lasting Graves disease. TCRdb used MiXCR to reprocess the multiplex PCR reads, holding one entry per CDR3 protein. The table shows some 320,000 distinct CDR3 sequences, with 15% to 20% occurring only once. The material was peripheral blood mononuclear cells (PBMCs), obtained at new diagnosis, from a patient treated with antithyroid drugs. Receptors originate from a female donor with Graves disease. Each CDR3 is given with its conserved first and last residue. Where a row states a size, it is once, few, many or the class of an expanded clone; other rows omit it.

>many|TRBJ2-7|TRBV2
CASTPQRSSYEQYF
>few|TRBJ2-2|TRBV29-1
CSVGLNTGELFF
>many|TRBJ2-7|TRBV5-1
CASSLLPGAYEQYF
>few|TRBJ2-1|TRBV28
CASSFDRPSSYNEQFF
>many|TRBJ1-5|TRBV6-5
CASSSGQSNQPQHF
>many|TRBJ2-7|TRBV18
CASSPPSGNYEQYF
>many|TRBJ2-7|TRBV28
CASSRKAYEQYF
>few|TRBJ1-5|TRBV27
CASSLRGAGATGNQPQHF
>many|TRBJ2-5|TRBV20-1
CSARASRRDSHQETQYF
>many|TRBJ1-2|TRBV27
CASSLLFNPGGAIYGYTF
>many|TRBJ1-4|TRBV19
CASSIGGSYNEKLFF
>many|TRBJ1-2|TRBV12-3/TRBV12-4
CASSLMGSFEGYTF
>.|TRBJ2-2|TRBV11-2
CASSLAGGQRNTGELFF
>many|TRBJ2-1|TRBV9
CASSVGGRSYNEQFF
>many|TRBJ1-2|TRBV12-3/TRBV12-4
CASRRTGLYGYTF
>many|TRBJ1-1|TRBV9
CASGLRGDRAEAFF
>once|TRBJ2-3|TRBV5-4
CASSFSGRAYGTQYF
>many|TRBJ2-7|TRBV11-2
CASSFNPGLAGYEQYF
>few|TRBJ2-7|TRBV13
CASSPFEVGTGRTYEQYF
>many|TRBJ1-2|TRBV28
CASSGSDRYYGYTF
>many|TRBJ2-1|TRBV27
CASSPIGGLSYNEQFF
>many|TRBJ2-5|TRBV20-1
CSARSSVGQGVETQYF
>many|TRBJ2-7|TRBV19
CASRPQTGEQYF
>many|TRBJ2-7|TRBV9
CASSGPRQGAFYEQYF
>few|TRBJ1-3|TRBV5-4
CASSLISGGNTIYF
>many|TRBJ2-3|TRBV2
CASSERRHTDTQYF
>.|TRBJ1-1|TRBV27
CASSMTPADTEAFF
>.|TRBJ2-7|TRBV5-4
CASSLDRGNSYEQYF
>many|TRBJ2-7|TRBV15
CATSRTWGGSYEQYF
>many|TRBJ2-1|TRBV10-2
CASSGTLAGGLAYNEQFF
>few|TRBJ2-7|TRBV12-3/TRBV12-4
CASSLQAGVEREQYF
>many|TRBJ1-1|TRBV19
CASSSVGGLRNTEAFF
>many|TRBJ2-1|TRBV19
CASSKITGTSGSRRGNEQFF
>.|TRBJ1-1|TRBV10-2
CASSDRAEAFF
>.|TRBJ2-5|TRBV11-3
CATRKGGDETQYF
>many|TRBJ2-1|TRBV15
CATSRGKKEEREQFF